The next 18 T cell receptor beta chains were all read from a single sample in a study of immune evolution from preneoplasia to lung adenocarcinoma. Profiled with immunoSEQ multiplex PCR; TCRdb holds only in-frame clones, not every one. Here the sample spans some 5,800 clones, roughly 80% being singletons. Sequenced input: FFPE adjacent normal lung tissue. The receptor set was obtained from a person aged 55-79 years with lung adenocarcinoma.

The rearrangement uses TRBV14 and TRBJ1-1; D is unresolved. This CDR3 has 16 residues. CDR1 is SGHDN and CDR2 is FVKESK in the germline V gene. V was cut by 2 bases and J by 2 bases, with 15 bases left in between. The CDR3 region has the DNA TGTGCCAGCAGCCAACGGCAAAAGGAGAACAACACTGAAGCTTTCTTT. Protein: CASSQRQKENNTEAFF.

The rearrangement joins TRBV10-3 to TRBJ1-1; no clear D gene. The germline CDR1 and CDR2 sequences are ENHRY and SYGVKD. Between the trimmed V and J ends, which lost 10 bases and 6 bases, there was a span of 18 bases. The CDR3 extends over 13 amino acids. CDR3 residues: CATGSMGRAEAFF. In nucleotides, the CDR3 is TGTGCCACCGGATCCATGGGGAGGGCTGAAGCTTTCTTT.

J is TRBJ2-1 and V is TRBV30, with 13 bases matching TRBD2. This CDR3 has 14 residues. J gave up 9 bases and V 3 bases, and 5 bases lay outside the gene matches. The germline V gene has CDR1 GTSNPN and CDR2 SVGIG (reference sequence). The CDR3 loop reads CAWRLAGGPGEQFF. CDR3 nucleotides: TGTGCCTGGAGACTAGCGGGAGGGCCGGGTGAGCAGTTCTTC.

J is TRBJ2-3 and V is TRBV4-3; D is possibly TRBD2 (6 bases). The CDR3 spans 17 residues. The V gene lost 1 base and the J gene lost 3 bases, with 17 bases spanning the gap. Germline lookup yields CDR1 LGHNA and CDR2 YSLEER. CDR3 amino acids: CASSQVGTSVGTDTQYF. In DNA, the CDR3 is TGCGCCAGCAGCCAAGTTGGGACTTCGGTGGGGACAGATACGCAGTATTTT.

The V and J genes are TRBV29-1 and TRBJ2-2; unclear D gene. The CDR3 totals 13 residues. Germline CDR1 and CDR2: SQVTM and ANQGSEA. The V end was cut by 5 bases, the J end by 7 bases, with 14 bases between. CDR3: CSVMDDPGGELFF. Here the CDR3 DNA reads TGCAGCGTTATGGACGACCCGGGCGGGGAGCTGTTTTTT.

The rearrangement links TRBV11-2 to TRBJ1-2; 11 positions agree with TRBD1. This CDR3 has 15 residues. With 5 bases clipped from V and 4 bases from J, the junction kept 6 bases outside the gene matches. Germline CDR1 SGHAT, CDR2 FQNNGV. The CDR3: CASSQDRGLVYGYTF. The CDR3 coding sequence is TGTGCCAGCAGCCAGGACAGGGGGCTTGTCTATGGCTACACCTTC.

This clone was counted between two and nine times. The chain has TRBV30 and TRBJ2-1, with D possibly TRBD1 on 5 matching bases. CDR3 length: 15 residues. The V gene's germline CDR1 is GTSNPN and CDR2 SVGIG (reference sequence). The V end was cut by 0 bases, the J end by 0 bases, with 9 bases between. CDR3 in amino acids: CAWSVGVSSYNEQFF. Here the CDR3 DNA reads TGTGCCTGGAGTGTAGGGGTTTCCTCCTACAATGAGCAGTTCTTC.

V usage is TRBV4-1 and J usage is TRBJ1-2, with TRBD1 as a possible D gene (6 bases). CDR1 MGHRA and CDR2 YSYEKL come from the germline V gene. The CDR3 is 15 residues long. V shed 1 base and J shed 7 bases, with 16 bases lying between them. In DNA form, the CDR3 reads TGCGCCAGCAGCCAAGGAACAGGGAGTCCGAGTGGCTACACCTTC. Translation gives CASSQGTGSPSGYTF.

The V gene is TRBV11-3, the J gene TRBJ2-7; D may correspond to TRBD1 or TRBD2 (5 bases each). The CDR3 is made up of 12 amino acids. Germline V CDR1 and CDR2: SGHNT, YENEEA. Trimming took 3 bases from V and 4 from J, leaving 7 bases between them. CDR3 sequence: CASSLGDYEQYF. Written as DNA, the CDR3 is TGTGCCAGCAGCTTGGGGGATTACGAGCAGTACTTC.

The J gene is TRBJ1-1, the V gene TRBV7-9; D ambiguous. Trimming took 6 bases from V and 2 from J, leaving 10 bases between them. The CDR3 runs 13 residues. CDR1 is SEHNR and CDR2 is FQNEAQ in the germline V gene (reference sequence). The CDR3 DNA reads TGTGCCAGCAGTATTGCCTCAAACACTGAAGCTTTCTTT. It is translated as CASSIASNTEAFF.

This sequence joins TRBV28 and TRBJ2-1; 8 bases match TRBD1. Germline V CDR1 and CDR2: MDHEN, SYDVKM. CDR3 size: 13 residues. V gave up 7 bases and J gave up 6 bases; unmatched junction bases: 5. Here the CDR3 DNA reads TGTGCCAGCACCCTAGGGACAGGCAATGAGCAGTTCTTC. Protein sequence: CASTLGTGNEQFF. Looking up the rest from reference TRBV28 and TRBJ2-1 gives the full variable domain: DVKVTQSSRYLVKRTGEKVFLECVQDMDHENMFWYRQDPGLGLRLIYFSYDVKMKEKGDIPEGYSVSREKKERFSLILESASTNQTSMYLCASTLGTGNEQFFGPGTRLTVL.

The chain is built from TRBV30 and TRBJ2-2, with D possibly called TRBD1 or TRBD2 (6 bases each). V was trimmed by 2 bases and J by 5 bases, leaving 9 bases between them. This CDR3 is built from 13 residues. Per germline, CDR1 GTSNPN and CDR2 SVGIG (reference sequence). CDR3 nucleotide sequence: TGTGCCTGGAGTAGGGGGGAAACCGGGGAGCTGTTTTTT. Protein product: CAWSRGETGELFF.

The chain employs TRBV10-3 and TRBJ2-5, with D possibly being TRBD1 (6 bases). V gave up 6 bases and J gave up 5 bases, with 16 bases separating them. The CDR3 length is 14 residues. The germline gives CDR1 ENHRY, CDR2 SYGVKD. As DNA, the CDR3 is TGTGCCATCAGCGACTCAGGGGTGGGGGAGACCCAGTACTTC. Residues: CAISDSGVGETQYF.

V is TRBV19 and J is TRBJ2-1; 9 bases fit TRBD1. The germline CDR1 and CDR2 sequences are LNHDA and SQIVND (reference sequence). This CDR3 has 15 amino acids. V lost 10 bases to trimming and J lost 9 bases; unmatched junction nucleotides: 16. The CDR3 nucleotides are TGTGCCACCTTGAACCGGGACAGGGCAGACGGTGAGCAGTTCTTC. This codes for CATLNRDRADGEQFF.

This chain connects TRBV21-1 to TRBJ1-5; the D call TRBD1 from the table was never checked on the DNA. TRBV21-1 has pseudogene status. This CDR3 spans 14 amino acids. CDR3 region: CASSSQWGRQPQHF. For the CDR3, the DNA is TGTGCCAGCAGTTCGCAATGGGGCCGGCAGCCCCAGCATTTT.

V is TRBV28 and J is TRBJ1-2; perhaps TRBD1 as D (5 bases). Per germline, CDR1 MDHEN and CDR2 SYDVKM. Trimming pared 8 bases from V and 3 bases from J, leaving 13 bases between. The CDR3 covers 13 residues. The CDR3 DNA follows: TGTGCCAGCCAGCCAGGGCGGGACTATGGCTACACCTTC. This encodes CASQPGRDYGYTF.

The chain carries TRBV7-2 and TRBJ1-2; 7 bases align to TRBD1. Trimming took 5 bases from V and 3 from J; bases not matched to a gene: 3. The CDR3 sequence is 13 residues long. Germline V lookup: CDR1 SGHTA, CDR2 FQGNSA. The chain's CDR3 is CASSLGGYYGYTF. CDR3 coding DNA: TGTGCCAGCAGCCTAGGGGGCTACTATGGCTACACCTTC.

This clone is a singleton in its sample. V is TRBV2 and J is TRBJ2-7, with D maybe TRBD2 (5 bases). From germline, CDR1 is SNHLY and CDR2 FYNNEI. CDR3 length equals 13 residues. The V end lost 7 bases, the J end lost 7 bases, and 17 bases lay between the germline ends. CDR3 coding DNA: TGTGCCAGCAAATCAGATCCGGGCGGGGAGCAGTACTTC. Amino acid sequence: CASKSDPGGEQYF.